The source of this T cell receptor (beta chain) is a study of blood T cell repertoires in COVID-19. This clone was seen a few times. Produced via immunoSEQ multiplex PCR; TCRdb's table is partial and in-frame only. The table records some 390,000 clones, approximately 89% of them present only once. The V and J ends lost 5 bases and 6 bases, in that order; junction bases with no gene match: 6. Germline V gene lookup returns CDR1 LNHDA and CDR2 SQIVND (reference sequence). This CDR3 comprises 14 residues. The V and J genes are TRBV19 and TRBJ1-2; 10 bases line up with TRBD1. Sequences were obtained from peripheral blood. The TCR sequence derives from a woman aged 55-70 years with COVID-19, enrolled during active disease. CDR3 in DNA: TGTGCCAGTAGTCCGGACAGGGGGTTAGATGGCTACACCTTC. Translated: CASSPDRGLDGYTF.